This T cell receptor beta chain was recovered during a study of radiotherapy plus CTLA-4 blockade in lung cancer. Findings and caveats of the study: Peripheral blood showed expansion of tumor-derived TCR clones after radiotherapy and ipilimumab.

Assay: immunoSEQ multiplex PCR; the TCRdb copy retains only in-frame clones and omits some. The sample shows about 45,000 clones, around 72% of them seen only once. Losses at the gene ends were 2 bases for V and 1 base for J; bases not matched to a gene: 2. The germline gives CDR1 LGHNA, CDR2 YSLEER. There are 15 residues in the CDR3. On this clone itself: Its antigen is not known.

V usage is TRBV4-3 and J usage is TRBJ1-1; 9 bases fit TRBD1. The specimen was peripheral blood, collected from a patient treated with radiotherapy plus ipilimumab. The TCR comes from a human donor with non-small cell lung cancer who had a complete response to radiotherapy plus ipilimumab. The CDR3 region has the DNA TGCGCCAGCAGCCAATGGGACAGGGAGAACACTGAAGCTTTCTTT. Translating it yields CASSQWDRENTEAFF.